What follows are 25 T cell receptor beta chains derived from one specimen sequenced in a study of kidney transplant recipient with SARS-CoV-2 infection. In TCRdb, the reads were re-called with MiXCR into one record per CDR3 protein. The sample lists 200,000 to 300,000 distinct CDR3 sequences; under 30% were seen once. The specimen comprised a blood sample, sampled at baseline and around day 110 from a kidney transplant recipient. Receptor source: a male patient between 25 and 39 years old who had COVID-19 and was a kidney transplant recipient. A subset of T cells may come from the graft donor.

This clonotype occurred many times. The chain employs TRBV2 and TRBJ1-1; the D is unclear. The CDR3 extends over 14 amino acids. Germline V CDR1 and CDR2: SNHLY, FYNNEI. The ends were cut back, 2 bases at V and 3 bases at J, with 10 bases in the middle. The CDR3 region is CASSEWATDTEAFF. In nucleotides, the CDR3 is TGTGCCAGCAGTGAATGGGCCACGGACACTGAAGCTTTCTTT.

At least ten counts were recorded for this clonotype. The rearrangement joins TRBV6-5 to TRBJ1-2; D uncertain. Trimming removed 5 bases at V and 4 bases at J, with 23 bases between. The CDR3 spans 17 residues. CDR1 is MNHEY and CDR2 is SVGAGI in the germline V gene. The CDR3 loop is CASSTVAECRKTYGYTF. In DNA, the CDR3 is TGTGCCAGCAGTACGGTGGCGGAATGTAGAAAGACCTATGGCTACACCTTC.

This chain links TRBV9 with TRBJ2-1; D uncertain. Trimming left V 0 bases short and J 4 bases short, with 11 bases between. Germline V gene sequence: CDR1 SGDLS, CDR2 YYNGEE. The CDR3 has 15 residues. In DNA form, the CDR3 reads TGTGCCAGCAGCGTAGACGGAGCGCAATACAATGAGCAGTTCTTC. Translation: CASSVDGAQYNEQFF. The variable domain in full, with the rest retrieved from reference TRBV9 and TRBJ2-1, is DSGVTQTPKHLITATGQRVTLRCSPRSGDLSVYWYQQSLDQGLQFLIQYYNGEERAKGNILERFSAQQFPDLHSELNLSSLELGDSALYFCASSVDGAQYNEQFFGPGTRLTVL.

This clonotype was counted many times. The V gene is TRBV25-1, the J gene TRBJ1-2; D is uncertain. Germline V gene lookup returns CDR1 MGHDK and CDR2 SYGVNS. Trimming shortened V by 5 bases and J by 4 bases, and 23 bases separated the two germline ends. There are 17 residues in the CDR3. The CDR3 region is CASSRAAELGKTYGYTF. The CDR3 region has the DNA TGTGCCAGCAGTAGGGCAGCAGAACTGGGAAAGACCTATGGCTACACCTTC.

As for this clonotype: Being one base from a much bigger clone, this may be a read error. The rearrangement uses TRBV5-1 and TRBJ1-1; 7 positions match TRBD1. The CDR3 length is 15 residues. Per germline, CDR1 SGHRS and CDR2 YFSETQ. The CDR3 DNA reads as TGCGTCAGCAGCTTGGCCGGCAGGGGGGGAACTGAAGCTTTCTTT. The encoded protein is CVSSLAGRGGTEAFF.

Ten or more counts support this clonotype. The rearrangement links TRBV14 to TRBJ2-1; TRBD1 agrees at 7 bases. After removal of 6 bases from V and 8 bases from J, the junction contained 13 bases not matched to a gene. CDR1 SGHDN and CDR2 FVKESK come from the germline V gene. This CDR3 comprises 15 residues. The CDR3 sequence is CASSSRQGSSYEQFF. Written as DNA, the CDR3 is TGTGCCAGCAGTTCCCGACAGGGAAGTAGCTATGAGCAGTTCTTC.

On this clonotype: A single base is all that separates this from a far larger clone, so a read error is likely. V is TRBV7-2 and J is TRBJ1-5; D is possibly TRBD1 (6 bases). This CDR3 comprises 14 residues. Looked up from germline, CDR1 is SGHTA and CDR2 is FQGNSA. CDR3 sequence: CANSLGQGNQPQHF. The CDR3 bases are TGTGCCAACAGCTTGGGGCAGGGGAATCAGCCCCAGCATTTT.

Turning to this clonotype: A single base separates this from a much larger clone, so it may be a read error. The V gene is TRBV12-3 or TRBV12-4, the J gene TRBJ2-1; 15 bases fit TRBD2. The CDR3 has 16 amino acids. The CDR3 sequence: CANSPGLAGGPSEQFF. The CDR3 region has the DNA TGTGCCAACAGTCCCGGACTAGCGGGGGGGCCGAGTGAGCAGTTCTTC.

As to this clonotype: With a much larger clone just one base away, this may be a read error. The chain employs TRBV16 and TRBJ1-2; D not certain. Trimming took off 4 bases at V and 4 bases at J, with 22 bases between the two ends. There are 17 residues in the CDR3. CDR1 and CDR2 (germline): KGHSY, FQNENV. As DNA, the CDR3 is TGTGCCAGCAGCCCAAAGGCGGTCGTTAGAAAGACCTATGGCTACACCTTC. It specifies CASSPKAVVRKTYGYTF. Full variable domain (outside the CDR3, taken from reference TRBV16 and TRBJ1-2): GEEVAQTPKHLVRGEGQKAKLYCAPIKGHSYVFWYQQVLKNEFKFLISFQNENVFDETGMPKERFSAKCLPNSPCSLEIQATKLEDSAVYFCASSPKAVVRKTYGYTFGSGTRLTVV.

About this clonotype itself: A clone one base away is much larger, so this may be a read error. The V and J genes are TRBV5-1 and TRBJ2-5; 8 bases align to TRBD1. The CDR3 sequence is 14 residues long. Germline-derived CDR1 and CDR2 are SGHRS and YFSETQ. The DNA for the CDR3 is TGCGTCAGCAGCTTGACAGGGGCGCCAGAGACCCAGTACTTC. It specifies CVSSLTGAPETQYF.

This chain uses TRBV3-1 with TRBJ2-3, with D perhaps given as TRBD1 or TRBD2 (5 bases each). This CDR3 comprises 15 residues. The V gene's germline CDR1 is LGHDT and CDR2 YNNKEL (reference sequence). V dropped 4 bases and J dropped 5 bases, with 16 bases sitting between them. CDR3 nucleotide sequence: TGTGCCAGCAGCCCCTTCGGGGCAGGGAAAGATACGCAGTATTTT. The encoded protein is CASSPFGAGKDTQYF.

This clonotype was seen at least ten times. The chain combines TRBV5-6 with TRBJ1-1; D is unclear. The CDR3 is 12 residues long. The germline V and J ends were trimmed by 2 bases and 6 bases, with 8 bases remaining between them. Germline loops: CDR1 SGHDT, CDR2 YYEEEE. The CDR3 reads CASSLNPAEAFF. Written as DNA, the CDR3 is TGTGCCAGCAGCTTAAATCCGGCTGAAGCTTTCTTT.

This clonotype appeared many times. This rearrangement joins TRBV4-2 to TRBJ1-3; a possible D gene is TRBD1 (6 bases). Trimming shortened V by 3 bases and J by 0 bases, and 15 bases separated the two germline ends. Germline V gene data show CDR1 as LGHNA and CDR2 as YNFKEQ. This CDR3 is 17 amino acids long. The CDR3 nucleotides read TGTGCCAGCAGCCAGGAACAGGGTTATGTCTCTGGAAACACCATATATTTT. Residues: CASSQEQGYVSGNTIYF.

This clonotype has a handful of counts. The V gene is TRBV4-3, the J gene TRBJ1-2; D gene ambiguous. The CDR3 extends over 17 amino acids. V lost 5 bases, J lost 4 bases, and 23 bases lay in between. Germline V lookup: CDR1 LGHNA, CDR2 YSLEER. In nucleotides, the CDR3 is TGCGCCAGCAGCTCAGTCCAAGGACGTCGAAAGACCTATGGCTACACCTTC. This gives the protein CASSSVQGRRKTYGYTF.

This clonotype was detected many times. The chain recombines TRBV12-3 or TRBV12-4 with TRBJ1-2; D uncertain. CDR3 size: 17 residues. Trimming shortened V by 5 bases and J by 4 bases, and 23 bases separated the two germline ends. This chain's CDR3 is CASSQQYSFRKTYGYTF. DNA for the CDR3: TGTGCCAGCAGTCAACAATACAGCTTCCGAAAGACCTATGGCTACACCTTC.

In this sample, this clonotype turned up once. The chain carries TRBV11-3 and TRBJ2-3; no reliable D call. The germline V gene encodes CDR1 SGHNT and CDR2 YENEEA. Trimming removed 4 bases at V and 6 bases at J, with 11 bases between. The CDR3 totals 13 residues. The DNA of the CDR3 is TGTGCCAGCAGCTCCAGGTATATGGATACGCAGTATTTT. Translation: CASSSRYMDTQYF.

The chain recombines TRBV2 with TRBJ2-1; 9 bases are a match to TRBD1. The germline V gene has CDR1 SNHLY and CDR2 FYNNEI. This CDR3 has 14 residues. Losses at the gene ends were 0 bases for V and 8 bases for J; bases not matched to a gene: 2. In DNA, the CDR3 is TGTGCCAGCAGTGAAGCGGACAGGGGTCATGAGCAGTTCTTC. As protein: CASSEADRGHEQFF.

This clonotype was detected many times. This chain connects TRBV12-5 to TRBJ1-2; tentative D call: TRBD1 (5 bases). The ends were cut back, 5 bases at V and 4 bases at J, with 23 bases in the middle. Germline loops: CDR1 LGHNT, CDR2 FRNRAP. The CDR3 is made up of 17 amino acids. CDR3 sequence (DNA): TGTGCTAGTGGTAAAGAGCGTTTGCAGGGAAAGACCTATGGCTACACCTTC. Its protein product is CASGKERLQGKTYGYTF.

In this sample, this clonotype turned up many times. CDR3 bases: TGTGCCAGCAGTTCTCCGGACACAGCAGGAAAGACCTATGGCTACACCTTC. Translating it yields CASSSPDTAGKTYGYTF. The V gene is TRBV12-3 or TRBV12-4, the J gene TRBJ1-2; the D gene is possibly TRBD1 (5 bases). Between the trimmed V and J ends, which lost 4 bases and 4 bases, there was a span of 22 bases. CDR3 size: 17 residues.

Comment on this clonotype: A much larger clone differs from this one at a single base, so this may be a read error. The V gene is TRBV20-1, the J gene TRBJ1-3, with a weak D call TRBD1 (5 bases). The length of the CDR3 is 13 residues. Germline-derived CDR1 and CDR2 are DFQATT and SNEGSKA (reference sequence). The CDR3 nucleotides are TGCAGTGCTAGAGAAGGGGTTGGAGACACCATATATTTT. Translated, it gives CSAREGVGDTIYF.

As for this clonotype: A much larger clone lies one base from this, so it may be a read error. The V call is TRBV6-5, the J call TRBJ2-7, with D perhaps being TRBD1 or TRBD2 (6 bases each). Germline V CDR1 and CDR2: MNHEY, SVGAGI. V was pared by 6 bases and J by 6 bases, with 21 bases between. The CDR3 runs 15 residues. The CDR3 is CASSPVGGYLGEQYF. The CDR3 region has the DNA TGTGCCAGCAGCCCCGTAGGGGGGTACTTGGGCGAGCAGTACTTC.

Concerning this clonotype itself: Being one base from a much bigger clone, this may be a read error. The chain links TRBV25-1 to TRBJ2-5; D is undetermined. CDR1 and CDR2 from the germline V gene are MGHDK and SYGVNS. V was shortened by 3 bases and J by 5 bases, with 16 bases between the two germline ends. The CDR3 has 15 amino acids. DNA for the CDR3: TGTGCCAGCAGTGAGCCAGCAAGGAGAGAGGAGACCCAGTACTTC. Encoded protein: CASSEPARREETQYF. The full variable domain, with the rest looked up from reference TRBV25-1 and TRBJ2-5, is EADIYQTPRYLVIGTGKKITLECSQTMGHDKMYWYQQDPGMELHLIHYSYGVNSTEKGDLSSESTVSRIRTEHFPLTLESARPSHTSQYLCASSEPARREETQYFGPGTRLLVL.

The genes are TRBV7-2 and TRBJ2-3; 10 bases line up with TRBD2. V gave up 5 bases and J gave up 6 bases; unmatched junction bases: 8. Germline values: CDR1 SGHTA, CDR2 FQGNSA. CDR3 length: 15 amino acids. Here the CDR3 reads CASSPQLLAGDTQYF. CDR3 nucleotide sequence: TGTGCCAGCAGCCCACAGTTACTAGCGGGGGATACGCAGTATTTT.

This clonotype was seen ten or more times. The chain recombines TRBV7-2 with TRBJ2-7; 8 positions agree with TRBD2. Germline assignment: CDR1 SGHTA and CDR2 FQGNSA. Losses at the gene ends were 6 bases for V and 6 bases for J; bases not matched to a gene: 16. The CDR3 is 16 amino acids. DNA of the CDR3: TGTGCCAGCAGTCCCCCGGGACTAGGAGGGATGGGCGAGCAGTACTTC. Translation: CASSPPGLGGMGEQYF.

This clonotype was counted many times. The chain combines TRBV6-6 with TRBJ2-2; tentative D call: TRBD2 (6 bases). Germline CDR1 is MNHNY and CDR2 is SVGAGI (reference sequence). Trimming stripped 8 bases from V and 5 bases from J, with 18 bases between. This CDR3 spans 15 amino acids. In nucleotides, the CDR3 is TGTGCCAGCTCCCGTGCGGGGTCGGAGACCGGGGAGCTGTTTTTT. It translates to CASSRAGSETGELFF.